This T cell receptor beta chain was profiled in a study of follicular helper T cells after annual influenza vaccination. Study results and limitations: Day 7 ICOS+CD38+ clones later appeared mostly in ICOS-CD38- cTfh. For non-cTfh compartments, undersampling could not be ruled out.

Only in-frame clones appear in the TCRdb table, and some are missing; sequencing was by immunoSEQ multiplex PCR. The sample has 8,000 to 13,000 clones; 75% to 90% are singletons. Germline assignment: CDR1 KGHSH and CDR2 LQKENI. V trimming: 6 bases; J trimming: 1 base; junction bases outside the gene matches: 4. The CDR3 totals 14 residues. A remark on this clone: What it binds is not known.

Time point in this sample: 2015-2016 season, 7 days after influenza vaccination. Adults were given seasonal inactivated influenza vaccine, and blood CD4 subsets were sorted before and after vaccination. The sequencing here drew on CXCR5- memory CD4+ T cells sorted from blood, taken 7 days after influenza vaccination. The V and J genes are TRBV18 and TRBJ2-5, with 8 bases matching TRBD2. The sequence derives from an adult who received the influenza vaccine. The CDR3: CASSRRGAQETQYF. The CDR3 DNA is TGTGCCAGCTCCCGGCGGGGGGCCCAAGAGACCCAGTACTTC. Full variable domain (rest looked up from reference TRBV18 and TRBJ2-5): NAGVMQNPRHLVRRRGQEARLRCSPMKGHSHVYWYRQLPEEGLKFMVYLQKENIIDESGMPKERFSAEFPKEGPSILRIQQVVRGDSAAYFCASSRRGAQETQYFGPGTRLLVL.